This TCR beta chain was retrieved from a study of T cells in Graves' hyperthyroidism and ophthalmopathy. The germline CDR1 and CDR2 sequences are SGHTA and FQGNSA. Trimming removed 5 bases at V and 8 bases at J, with 15 bases between. This CDR3 has 14 amino acids. Amplified regions were TCR beta CDR3 sequences from RNA transcripts. Carried out on the TCR CDR3, a first-round RT-PCR used the HTBI primer set. In TCRdb, the multiplex PCR reads were re-called with MiXCR into one record per CDR3 protein. The sample shows over 700,000 distinct CDR3 sequences, over 15% of them seen only once. This clonotype has a single count.

The sequencing sample was made of blood. This clonotype was sampled from a woman in her forties or fifties with Graves' hyperthyroidism that later progressed to Graves' ophthalmopathy. The genes are TRBV7-2 and TRBJ1-4; D might be TRBD1 (6 bases). DNA for the CDR3: TGTGCCAGCAGCCCAGGGATAGGGGGGGAAAAACTGTTTTTT. It codes for CASSPGIGGEKLFF.